This T cell receptor beta chain was profiled in a study of T cells after yellow fever vaccination. TCRdb itself ran the 5' RACE reads through MiXCR, one entry per CDR3 protein. The table includes around 330,000 distinct CDR3 sequences, around 3.6% detected once. Germline V gene lookup returns CDR1 KGHSH and CDR2 LQKENI. Trimming at V came to 5 bases and at J to 4 bases, leaving 13 bases not matched to a gene. The CDR3 extends over 16 amino acids. This clonotype was recorded many times. The receptor's source is a man younger than 35 who received the YFV17D yellow fever vaccine. The chain employs TRBV18 and TRBJ2-7, with 8 bases fitting TRBD1. Sequenced here: PBMCs, sampled on the day of the yellow fever booster vaccination. CDR3 region: CASSTTRDRTLYEQYF. The CDR3 nucleotides read TGTGCCAGCTCAACTACCCGGGACAGGACGTTGTACGAGCAGTACTTC.